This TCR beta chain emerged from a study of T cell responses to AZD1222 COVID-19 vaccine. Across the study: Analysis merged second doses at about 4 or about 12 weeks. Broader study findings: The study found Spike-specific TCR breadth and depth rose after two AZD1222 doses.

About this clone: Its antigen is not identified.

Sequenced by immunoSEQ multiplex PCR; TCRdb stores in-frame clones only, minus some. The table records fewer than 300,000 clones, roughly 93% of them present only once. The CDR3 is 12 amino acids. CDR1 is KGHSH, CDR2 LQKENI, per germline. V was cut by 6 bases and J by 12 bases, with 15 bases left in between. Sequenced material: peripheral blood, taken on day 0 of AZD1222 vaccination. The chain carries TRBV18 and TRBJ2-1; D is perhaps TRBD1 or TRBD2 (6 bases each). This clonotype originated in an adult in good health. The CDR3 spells CASSPAGGVQFF. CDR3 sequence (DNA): TGTGCCAGCTCCCCCGCCGGGGGCGTGCAGTTCTTC.